This entry lists 17 T cell receptor beta chains sequenced from one sample in a study of blood T cell repertoires in COVID-19. The data were produced by immunoSEQ multiplex PCR, yet TCRdb's version contains in-frame clones alone and is incomplete. The table records about 220,000 clones, 84% of them present only once. The sequencing input was peripheral blood. These receptors were collected from a woman aged 55-70 years who had recovered from COVID-19.

This clone turned up a few times. The chain is built from TRBV11-2 and TRBJ1-2, with no clear D. V was clipped by 1 base and J by 4 bases, with 4 bases between them. Germline V CDR1 and CDR2: SGHAT, FQNNGV. The CDR3 covers 12 residues. In nucleotides, the CDR3 is TGTGCCAGCAGCTTAGGCAGCTATGGCTACACCTTC. Residues: CASSLGSYGYTF.

V gene TRBV5-1 combines with J gene TRBJ2-3; TRBD2 matches 11 bases. With V trimmed by 5 bases and J by 5 bases, 13 bases remained unmatched. CDR1 is SGHRS and CDR2 is YFSETQ in the germline V gene. This CDR3 is 17 amino acids long. The CDR3 region is CASSRLSSGGQGDTQYF. CDR3 in DNA: TGCGCCAGCAGTCGGCTGTCTAGCGGGGGGCAGGGAGATACGCAGTATTTT.

This clone appeared many times. V usage is TRBV19 and J usage is TRBJ1-4; 8 nucleotides agree with TRBD1. V lost 3 bases and J lost 10; bases outside the gene matches: 4. Germline loops: CDR1 LNHDA, CDR2 SQIVND (reference sequence). This CDR3 region has 13 residues. CDR3 sequence: CASSIQGARKLFF. CDR3 DNA sequence: TGTGCCAGTAGTATTCAGGGGGCCCGAAAACTGTTTTTT.

V usage is TRBV7-3 and J usage is TRBJ2-5; 7 bases are shared with TRBD2. The V gene's germline CDR1 is SGHTA and CDR2 FQGTGA. The CDR3 consists of 13 residues. With V trimmed by 5 bases and J by 3 bases, 3 bases remained unmatched. This CDR3 reads CASSRGDEETQYF. The CDR3 DNA reads as TGTGCCAGCAGCCGGGGGGATGAAGAGACCCAGTACTTC.

The chain employs TRBV7-9 and TRBJ2-1; D is unresolved. CDR3 length equals 16 residues. Deletions cut 2 bases from V and 5 bases from J, with 16 bases between. Germline CDR1 is SEHNR and CDR2 is FQNEAQ (reference sequence). The CDR3 region is CASSLIGYDIDNEQFF. CDR3 coding DNA: TGTGCCAGCAGCTTAATCGGATATGACATAGACAATGAGCAGTTCTTC.

This clone was seen a single time. The V call is TRBV27, the J call TRBJ1-2; D may be TRBD1 (6 bases). This CDR3 region has 14 residues. Trimming stripped 2 bases from V and 2 bases from J, with 9 bases between. Germline V gene lookup returns CDR1 MNHEY and CDR2 SMNVEV (reference sequence). CDR3 protein: CASSLRGANYGYTF. The CDR3 DNA is TGTGCCAGCAGTTTACGGGGGGCGAACTATGGCTACACCTTC.

V gene TRBV6-1 combines with J gene TRBJ2-7; D gene uncertain. This CDR3 is 14 amino acids long. CDR1 and CDR2 from the germline V gene are MNHNS and SASEGT. The V end was cut by 2 bases, the J end by 3 bases, with 11 bases between. This chain's CDR3 is CASSEYGYYYEQYF. DNA for the CDR3: TGTGCCAGCAGTGAATACGGATACTACTACGAGCAGTACTTC.

The chain joins TRBV3-1 (or the pseudogene TRBV3-2) to TRBJ2-3; the match to TRBD2 covers 12 bases. The CDR3 has 18 amino acids. The germline gives CDR1 LGHDT, CDR2 YNNKEL (reference sequence). Trimming cost V 3 bases and J 2 bases; bases outside gene matches: 9. This CDR3 reads CASSQALTSGGDTDTQYF. CDR3 DNA: TGTGCCAGCAGCCAGGCATTGACTAGCGGGGGAGACACAGATACGCAGTATTTT.

This sequence joins TRBV12-3 or TRBV12-4 and TRBJ2-7; perhaps TRBD2 as D (6 bases). The CDR3 contains 12 residues. Between the trimmed V and J ends, which lost 1 base and 7 bases, there was a span of 8 bases. CDR3 DNA: TGTGCCAGCAGTTTAGTGGCGGGGGAGCAGTACTTC. Translating gives CASSLVAGEQYF.

The V and J genes are TRBV27 and TRBJ2-2; possibly TRBD1 for D (6 bases). The CDR3 totals 15 residues. The V gene lost 6 bases and the J gene lost 4 bases, with 15 bases spanning the gap. Germline V gene sequence: CDR1 MNHEY, CDR2 SMNVEV (reference sequence). The CDR3 bases are TGTGCCAGCAGGCGCGGACAGCTAATCACCGGGGAGCTGTTTTTT. It specifies CASRRGQLITGELFF.

With respect to this clone: The same CDR3 can be traced to other DNA sequences in this sample. The chain joins TRBV11-2 to TRBJ1-4; 8 positions agree with TRBD1. The V and J ends lost 5 bases and 3 bases, in that order; junction bases with no gene match: 2. CDR3 length: 14 residues. CDR1 is SGHAT, CDR2 FQNNGV, per germline. For the CDR3, the DNA is TGTGCCAGCAGCCCAGGGGGCCCTAATGAAAAACTGTTTTTT. It specifies CASSPGGPNEKLFF.

J is TRBJ2-1 and V is TRBV4-2, with a tentative D call TRBD2 (6 bases). Trimming shortened V by 1 base and J by 4 bases, and 17 bases separated the two germline ends. This CDR3 is 17 amino acids long. The germline V gene has CDR1 LGHNA and CDR2 YNFKEQ. The CDR3 reads CASSQVFRGWSYNEQFF. The CDR3 DNA follows: TGTGCCAGCAGCCAAGTGTTCCGGGGGTGGAGTTACAATGAGCAGTTCTTC.

The chain joins TRBV7-8 to TRBJ2-7; 7 nucleotides agree with TRBD2. The CDR3 spans 17 residues. Per the germline V gene, CDR1 is SGHVS and CDR2 is FQNEAQ. V lost 5 bases and J lost 6; bases outside the gene matches: 19. CDR3 sequence (DNA): TGTGCCAGCAGCCGGATTCCTCCGGCGACTAGCTACTTCGAGCAGTACTTC. As protein: CASSRIPPATSYFEQYF.

Only a few counts were recorded for this clone. The chain has TRBV6-5 and TRBJ2-5; D is possibly TRBD1 (5 bases). Trimming shortened V by 6 bases and J by 2 bases, and 10 bases separated the two germline ends. This CDR3 is 13 amino acids long. Germline-derived CDR1 and CDR2 are MNHEY and SVGAGI. The CDR3 nucleotides are TGTGCCAGCAGACGACAGCAACAAGAGACCCAGTACTTC. It is translated as CASRRQQQETQYF.

CDR3 nucleotides: TGTGCCAGCAGCCTCCCGGGACAGGGAGGAGCTGGGGCCAACGTCCTGACTTTC. Protein sequence: CASSLPGQGGAGANVLTF. J is TRBJ2-6 and V is TRBV9; 9 nucleotides agree with TRBD1. Germline V CDR1 and CDR2: SGDLS, YYNGEE. The J segment lost 2 bases and the V segment lost 4 bases, leaving 10 bases of the junction unmatched. CDR3 length: 18 amino acids.

This rearrangement joins TRBV15 to TRBJ1-5, with TRBD1 matching over 8 bases. This CDR3 region has 16 residues. Germline CDR1 reads LNHNV; CDR2 reads YYDKDF (reference sequence). Trimming at V came to 5 bases and at J to 2 bases, leaving 8 bases not matched to a gene. The CDR3 DNA is TGTGCCACCAGCGAGGGACAGGACGGTGGCAATCAGCCCCAGCATTTT. It encodes CATSEGQDGGNQPQHF.

This clone has more than one count but fewer than ten. The V gene is TRBV19, the J gene TRBJ2-7; 9 positions agree with TRBD2. The V and J ends lost 5 bases and 0 bases, in that order; junction bases with no gene match: 8. This CDR3 has 16 residues. The germline V gene has CDR1 LNHDA and CDR2 SQIVND (reference sequence). The CDR3 coding sequence is TGTGCCAGTAGTTCACGACTAGCGGATACCTCCTACGAGCAGTACTTC. Residues: CASSSRLADTSYEQYF.